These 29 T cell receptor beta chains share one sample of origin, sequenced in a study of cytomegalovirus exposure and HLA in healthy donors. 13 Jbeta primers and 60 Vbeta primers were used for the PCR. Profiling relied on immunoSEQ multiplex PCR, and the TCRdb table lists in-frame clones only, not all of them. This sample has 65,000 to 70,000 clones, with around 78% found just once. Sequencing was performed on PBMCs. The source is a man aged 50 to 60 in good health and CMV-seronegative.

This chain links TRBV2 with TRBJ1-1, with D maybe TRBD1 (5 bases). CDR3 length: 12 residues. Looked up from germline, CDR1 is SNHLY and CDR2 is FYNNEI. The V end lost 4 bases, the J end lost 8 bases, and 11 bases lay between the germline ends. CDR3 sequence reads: CASSVLGLEAFF. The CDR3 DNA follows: TGTGCCAGCAGTGTTCTGGGACTGGAAGCTTTCTTT.

The DNA of the CDR3 is TGCGCCAGCAGCTTGGCCCAGGCAGGAGGCTATGGCTACACCTTC. Encoded protein: CASSLAQAGGYGYTF. The chain combines TRBV5-1 with TRBJ1-2; no clear D gene. The CDR3 has 15 amino acids. CDR1 is SGHRS, CDR2 YFSETQ, per germline. The V end was cut by 0 bases, the J end by 4 bases, with 13 bases between.

The CDR3 here is CAWSRGGLYGYTF. The CDR3 DNA is TGTGCCTGGAGTCGGGGGGGCTTATATGGCTACACCTTC. This chain joins TRBV30 and TRBJ1-2; a weak D match, TRBD1 (6 bases). Germline V CDR1 and CDR2: GTSNPN, SVGIG (reference sequence). The V gene lost 2 bases and the J gene lost 5 bases, with 12 bases spanning the gap. The CDR3 length is 13 residues.

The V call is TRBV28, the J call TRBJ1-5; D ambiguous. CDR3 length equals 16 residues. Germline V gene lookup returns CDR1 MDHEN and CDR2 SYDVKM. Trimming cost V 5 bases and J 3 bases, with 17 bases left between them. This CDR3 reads CASSPPVAGHNQPQHF. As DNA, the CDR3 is TGTGCCAGCAGTCCCCCGGTAGCGGGTCACAATCAGCCCCAGCATTTT.

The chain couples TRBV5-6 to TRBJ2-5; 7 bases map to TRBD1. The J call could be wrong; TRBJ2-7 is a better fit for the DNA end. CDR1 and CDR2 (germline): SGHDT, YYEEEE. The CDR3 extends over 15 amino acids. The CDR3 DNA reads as TGTGCCAGCCGAAACTCGATATTCGGGACAGACGAGCAGTACTTC. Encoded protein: CASRNSIFGTDEQYF.

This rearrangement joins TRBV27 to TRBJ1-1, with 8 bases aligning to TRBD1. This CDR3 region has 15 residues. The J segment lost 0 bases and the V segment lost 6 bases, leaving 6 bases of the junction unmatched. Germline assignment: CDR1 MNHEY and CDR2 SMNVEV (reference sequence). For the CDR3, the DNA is TGTGCCAGCAGGGGACAGGCAGTTTTGAACACTGAAGCTTTCTTT. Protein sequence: CASRGQAVLNTEAFF.

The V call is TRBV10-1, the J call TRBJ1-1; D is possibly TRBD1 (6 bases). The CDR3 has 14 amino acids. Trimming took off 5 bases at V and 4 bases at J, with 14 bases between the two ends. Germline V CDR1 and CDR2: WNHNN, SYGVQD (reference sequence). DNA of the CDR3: TGCGCCAGCAGTACGCTTAGGGGGATCACTGAAGCTTTCTTT. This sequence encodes CASSTLRGITEAFF.

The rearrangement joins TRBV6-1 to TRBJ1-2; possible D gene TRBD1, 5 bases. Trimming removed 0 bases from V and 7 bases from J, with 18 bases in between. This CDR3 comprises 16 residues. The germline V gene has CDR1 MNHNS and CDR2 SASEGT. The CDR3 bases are TGTGCCAGCAGTGAAGCGCCAACATGGGGCGGTGGTGGCTACACCTTC. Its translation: CASSEAPTWGGGGYTF.

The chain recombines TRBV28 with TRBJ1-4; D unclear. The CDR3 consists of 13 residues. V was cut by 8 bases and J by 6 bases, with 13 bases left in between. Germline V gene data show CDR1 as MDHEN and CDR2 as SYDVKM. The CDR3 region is CASGQLNYEKLFF. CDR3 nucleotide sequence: TGTGCCAGCGGGCAGCTAAATTATGAAAAACTGTTTTTT.

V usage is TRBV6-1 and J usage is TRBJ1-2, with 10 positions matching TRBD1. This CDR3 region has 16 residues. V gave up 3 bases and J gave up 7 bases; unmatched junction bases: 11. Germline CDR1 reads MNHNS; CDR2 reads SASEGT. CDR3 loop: CASSDGGQGGWGGYTF. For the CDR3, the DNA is TGTGCCAGCAGTGACGGCGGACAGGGGGGGTGGGGTGGCTACACCTTC.

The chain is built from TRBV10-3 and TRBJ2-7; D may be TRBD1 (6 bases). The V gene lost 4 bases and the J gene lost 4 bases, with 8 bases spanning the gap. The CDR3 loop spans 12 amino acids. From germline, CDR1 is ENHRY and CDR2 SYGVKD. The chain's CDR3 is CAISGTAYEQYF. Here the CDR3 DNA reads TGTGCCATCAGTGGGACAGCTTACGAGCAGTACTTC.

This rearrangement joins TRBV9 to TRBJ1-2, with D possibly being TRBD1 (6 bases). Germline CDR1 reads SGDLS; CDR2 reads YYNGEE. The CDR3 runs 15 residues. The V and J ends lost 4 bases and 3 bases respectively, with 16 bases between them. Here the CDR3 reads CASSTMTGEDYGYTF. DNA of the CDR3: TGTGCCAGCAGCACAATGACAGGAGAAGACTATGGCTACACCTTC.

For the CDR3, the DNA is TGTGCCAGCAGTTTAGGGTACAAAGGAGTTCGGGGGGATACGCAGTATTTT. This sequence encodes CASSLGYKGVRGDTQYF. This sequence joins TRBV27 and TRBJ2-3, with D perhaps matching TRBD2 (6 bases). Germline CDR1 MNHEY, CDR2 SMNVEV (reference sequence). The CDR3 covers 17 residues. V lost 2 bases and J lost 6, with 21 bases in between.

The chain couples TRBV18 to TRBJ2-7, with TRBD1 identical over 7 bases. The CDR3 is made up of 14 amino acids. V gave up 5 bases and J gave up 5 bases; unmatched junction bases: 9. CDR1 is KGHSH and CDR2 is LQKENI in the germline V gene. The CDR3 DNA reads TGTGCCAGCTCAAGCAGCCTGACAGGGAACGAGCAGTACTTC. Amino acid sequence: CASSSSLTGNEQYF.

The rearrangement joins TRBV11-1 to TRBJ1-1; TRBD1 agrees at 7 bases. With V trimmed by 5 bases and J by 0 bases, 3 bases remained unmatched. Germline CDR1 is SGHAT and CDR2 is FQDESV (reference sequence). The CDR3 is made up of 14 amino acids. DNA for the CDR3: TGTGCCAGCAGCCCGACAGGGATGAACACTGAAGCTTTCTTT. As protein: CASSPTGMNTEAFF.

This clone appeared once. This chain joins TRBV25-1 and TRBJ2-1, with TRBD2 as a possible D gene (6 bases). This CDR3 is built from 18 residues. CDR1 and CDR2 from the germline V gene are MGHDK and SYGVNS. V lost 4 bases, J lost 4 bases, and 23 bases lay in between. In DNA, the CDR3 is TGTGCCAGCAGTGGGGGTTTTAGCGGAGGTATACAGTACAATGAGCAGTTCTTC. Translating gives CASSGGFSGGIQYNEQFF.

The CDR3 sequence is CASSLEGGRSAEAFF. Written as DNA, the CDR3 is TGTGCCAGCAGCTTAGAAGGGGGTCGGAGCGCTGAAGCTTTCTTT. This rearrangement joins TRBV11-2 to TRBJ1-1; perhaps TRBD1 as D (6 bases). CDR3 length equals 15 residues. The V gene lost 0 bases and the J gene lost 6 bases, with 14 bases spanning the gap. Germline lookup yields CDR1 SGHAT and CDR2 FQNNGV.

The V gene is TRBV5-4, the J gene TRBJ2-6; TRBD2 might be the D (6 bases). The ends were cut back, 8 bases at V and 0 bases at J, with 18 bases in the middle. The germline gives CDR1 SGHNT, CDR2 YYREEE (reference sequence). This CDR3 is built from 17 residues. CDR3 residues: CASQPPAGPSGANVLTF. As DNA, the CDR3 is TGTGCCAGTCAACCGCCGGCGGGGCCCTCTGGGGCCAACGTCCTGACTTTC.

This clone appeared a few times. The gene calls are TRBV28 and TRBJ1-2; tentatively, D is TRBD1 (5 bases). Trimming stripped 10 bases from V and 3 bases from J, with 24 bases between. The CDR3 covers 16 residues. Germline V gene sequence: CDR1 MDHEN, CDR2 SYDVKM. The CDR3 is CATTLTVLHPDYGYTF. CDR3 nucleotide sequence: TGTGCCACCACACTGACAGTGTTGCACCCAGACTATGGCTACACCTTC.

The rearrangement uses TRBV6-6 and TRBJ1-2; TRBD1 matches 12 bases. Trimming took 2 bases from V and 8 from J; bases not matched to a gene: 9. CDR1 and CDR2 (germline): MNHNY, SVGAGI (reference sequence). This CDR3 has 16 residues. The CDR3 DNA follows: TGTGCCAGCAGTTACCCAGGGACAGGGGGCGCGGAGGGCTACACCTTC. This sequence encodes CASSYPGTGGAEGYTF.

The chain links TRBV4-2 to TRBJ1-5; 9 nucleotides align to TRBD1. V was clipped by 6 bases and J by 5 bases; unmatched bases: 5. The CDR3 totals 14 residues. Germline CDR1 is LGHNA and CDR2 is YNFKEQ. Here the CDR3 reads CASRGWDRDQPQHF. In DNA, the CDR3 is TGTGCCAGCAGGGGTTGGGACAGGGATCAGCCCCAGCATTTT.

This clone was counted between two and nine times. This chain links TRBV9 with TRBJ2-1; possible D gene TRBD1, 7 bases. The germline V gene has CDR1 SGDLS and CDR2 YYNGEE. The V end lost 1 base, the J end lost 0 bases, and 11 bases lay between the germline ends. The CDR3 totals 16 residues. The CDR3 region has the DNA TGTGCCAGCAGCGTACAGGGGGGAGGCTCCTACAATGAGCAGTTCTTC. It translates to CASSVQGGGSYNEQFF.

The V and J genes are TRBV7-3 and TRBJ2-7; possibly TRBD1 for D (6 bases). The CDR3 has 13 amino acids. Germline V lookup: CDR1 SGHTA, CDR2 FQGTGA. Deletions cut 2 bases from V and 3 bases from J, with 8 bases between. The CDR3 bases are TGTGCCAGCAGCTTAGGACAGAACTACGAGCAGTACTTC. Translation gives CASSLGQNYEQYF.

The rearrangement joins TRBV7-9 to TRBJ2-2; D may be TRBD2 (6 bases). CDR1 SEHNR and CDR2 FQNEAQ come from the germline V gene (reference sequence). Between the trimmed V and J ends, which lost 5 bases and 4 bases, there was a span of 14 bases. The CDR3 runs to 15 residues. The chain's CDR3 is CASSRGGAATGELFF. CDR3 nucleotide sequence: TGTGCCAGCAGCCGCGGCGGGGCAGCCACCGGGGAGCTGTTTTTT.

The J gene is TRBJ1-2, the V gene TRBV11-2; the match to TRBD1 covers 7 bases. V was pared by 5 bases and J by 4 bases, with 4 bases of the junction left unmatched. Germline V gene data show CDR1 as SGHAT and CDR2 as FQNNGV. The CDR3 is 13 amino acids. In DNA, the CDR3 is TGTGCCAGCAGCCTCGACAGGGCCTATGGCTACACCTTC. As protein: CASSLDRAYGYTF.

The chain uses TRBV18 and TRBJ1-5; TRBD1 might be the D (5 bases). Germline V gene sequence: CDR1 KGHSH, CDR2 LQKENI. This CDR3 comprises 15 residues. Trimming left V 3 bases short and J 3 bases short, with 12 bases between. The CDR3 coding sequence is TGTGCCAGCTCACCCACAGGATACCTCAATCAGCCCCAGCATTTT. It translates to CASSPTGYLNQPQHF.

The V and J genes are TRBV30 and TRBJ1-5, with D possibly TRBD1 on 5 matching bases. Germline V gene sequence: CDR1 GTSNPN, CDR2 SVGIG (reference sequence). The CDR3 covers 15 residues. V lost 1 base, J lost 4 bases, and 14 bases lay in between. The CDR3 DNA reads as TGTGCCTGGAGTGAGTTTCAGGGTCGGAATCAGCCCCAGCATTTT. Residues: CAWSEFQGRNQPQHF.

This CDR3 reads CATSKDRGDTEAFF. DNA of the CDR3: TGTGCCACCAGCAAGGACAGGGGGGACACTGAAGCTTTCTTT. The chain joins TRBV15 to TRBJ1-1, with TRBD1 identical over 10 bases. J was trimmed by 3 bases and V by 4 bases; bases with no gene match: 2. Germline lookup yields CDR1 LNHNV and CDR2 YYDKDF (reference sequence). The CDR3 has 14 amino acids.

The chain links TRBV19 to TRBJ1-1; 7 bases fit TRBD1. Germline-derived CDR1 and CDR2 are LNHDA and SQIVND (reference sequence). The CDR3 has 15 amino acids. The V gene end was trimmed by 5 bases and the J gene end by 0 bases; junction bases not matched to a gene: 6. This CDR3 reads CASSAGQHMNTEAFF. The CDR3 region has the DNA TGTGCCAGTAGTGCGGGACAGCACATGAACACTGAAGCTTTCTTT.